Below are 13 T cell receptor beta chains sequenced from a single sample in a study of Tregs in tolerant kidney transplant recipients. The data were produced by immunoSEQ multiplex PCR, yet TCRdb's version contains in-frame clones alone and is incomplete. The sample holds 74,000 or so clones, more than 85% seen once. The nonmyeloablative bone marrow transplants came from related graft donors, with transient mixed chimerism. Sample: CD4+ T cells from blood (PBMCs), taken 24 months after the transplant. Receptor source: a human patient who received a combined kidney and bone marrow transplant. Some T cells may be provided by the graft donor.

This clone came up a few times. This chain links TRBV5-1 with TRBJ2-7; tentatively, D is TRBD2 (8 bases). The CDR3 consists of 15 residues. CDR1 and CDR2 (germline): SGHRS, YFSETQ. Trimming removed 2 bases at V and 7 bases at J, with 19 bases between. CDR3 in amino acids: CASSFLAGTGAEQYF. Written as DNA, the CDR3 is TGCGCCAGCAGCTTTTTAGCGGGAACAGGGGCGGAGCAGTACTTC.

This rearrangement joins TRBV18 to TRBJ1-3; 7 nucleotides agree with TRBD1. Germline V gene lookup returns CDR1 KGHSH and CDR2 LQKENI. CDR3 length: 14 residues. The V and J ends lost 10 bases and 6 bases, in that order; junction bases with no gene match: 12. CDR3 nucleotide sequence: TGTGCCATGGCGACGGGACAGTGGGAAAACACCATATATTTT. Its protein product is CAMATGQWENTIYF.

J is TRBJ2-2 and V is TRBV7-6; perhaps TRBD1 as D (6 bases). V was trimmed by 5 bases and J by 1 base, leaving 8 bases between them. There are 14 residues in the CDR3. Germline V gives CDR1 SGHVS, CDR2 FNYEAQ. The CDR3 DNA reads TGTGCCAGCAGCCTGGGACAGAACACCGGGGAGCTGTTTTTT. Residues: CASSLGQNTGELFF.

The chain carries TRBV20-1 and TRBJ1-1, with 8 bases that match TRBD1. The CDR3 runs to 11 residues. Germline values: CDR1 DFQATT, CDR2 SNEGSKA (reference sequence). With V trimmed by 5 bases and J by 9 bases, 5 bases remained unmatched. The CDR3 loop reads CSAQRTGQAFF. The CDR3 bases are TGCAGTGCTCAAAGGACAGGGCAAGCTTTCTTT.

This sequence joins TRBV18 and TRBJ2-3, with D perhaps TRBD2 (6 bases). The V end lost 3 bases, the J end lost 2 bases, and 12 bases lay between the germline ends. The CDR3 is 15 residues long. Germline CDR1 reads KGHSH; CDR2 reads LQKENI. The CDR3 sequence: CASSPAGGITDTQYF. The CDR3 DNA reads as TGTGCCAGCTCACCGGCCGGGGGAATCACAGATACGCAGTATTTT.

The rearrangement uses TRBV4-2 and TRBJ1-5; 8 bases line up with TRBD1. Germline loops: CDR1 LGHNA, CDR2 YNFKEQ. After removal of 1 base from V and 2 bases from J, the junction contained 4 bases not matched to a gene. The CDR3 is made up of 16 amino acids. CDR3 sequence (DNA): TGTGCCAGCAGCCAAGCTCCGGGACAGGGCAATCAGCCCCAGCATTTT. Translated: CASSQAPGQGNQPQHF.

The V gene is TRBV6-5, the J gene TRBJ1-2, with TRBD1 matching over 7 bases. CDR1 and CDR2 (germline): MNHEY, SVGAGI. The CDR3 spans 13 residues. V shed 6 bases, J shed 3 bases, and the junction held 4 bases outside the gene matches. CDR3: CASSNTGDYGYTF. CDR3 DNA sequence: TGTGCCAGCAGCAACACAGGGGACTATGGCTACACCTTC.

The J gene is TRBJ2-7, the V gene TRBV5-1; TRBD2 agrees at 15 bases. The CDR3 loop spans 17 amino acids. CDR1 SGHRS and CDR2 YFSETQ come from the germline V gene. After removal of 3 bases from V and 0 bases from J, the junction contained 4 bases not matched to a gene. For the CDR3, the DNA is TGCGCCAGCAGCTGGGGACTAGCGGGAGGTCCCTCCTACGAGCAGTACTTC. Its translation: CASSWGLAGGPSYEQYF.

This clone has just one count. The chain is built from TRBV4-2 and TRBJ2-6; D remains ambiguous. Germline values: CDR1 LGHNA, CDR2 YNFKEQ. Trimming took 0 bases from V and 1 from J, leaving 19 bases between them. There are 20 residues in the CDR3. The CDR3 loop reads CASSQDSGAKFLSGANVLTF. The CDR3 region has the DNA TGTGCCAGCAGCCAAGATTCAGGCGCTAAATTTCTATCTGGGGCCAACGTCCTGACTTTC.

The chain uses TRBV15 and TRBJ2-7; 8 nucleotides agree with TRBD1. This CDR3 spans 14 amino acids. With V trimmed by 0 bases and J by 6 bases, 4 bases remained unmatched. The V gene's germline CDR1 is LNHNV and CDR2 YYDKDF (reference sequence). The CDR3 region is CATSRDRGLLEQYF. The CDR3 coding sequence is TGTGCCACCAGCAGAGACAGGGGGCTGCTCGAGCAGTACTTC.

The chain uses TRBV6-5 and TRBJ2-3; D not resolved. Trimming took off 2 bases at V and 1 base at J, with 7 bases between the two ends. Germline CDR1 MNHEY, CDR2 SVGAGI. The CDR3 extends over 14 amino acids. This chain's CDR3 is CASSYRRGTDTQYF. CDR3 coding DNA: TGTGCCAGCAGTTACAGGAGAGGCACAGATACGCAGTATTTT.

This chain's CDR3 is CASSLLTNTDTQYF. CDR3 sequence (DNA): TGCGCCAGCAGCCTACTGACTAACACAGATACGCAGTATTTT. The chain joins TRBV5-1 to TRBJ2-3; D is perhaps TRBD2 (5 bases). Germline CDR1 reads SGHRS; CDR2 reads YFSETQ. The length of the CDR3 is 14 residues. The V gene lost 4 bases and the J gene lost 2 bases, with 11 bases spanning the gap.

The gene calls are TRBV7-3 and TRBJ2-3, with D possibly matching TRBD1 (5 bases). The CDR3 length is 15 residues. Germline assignment: CDR1 SGHTA and CDR2 FQGTGA. Trimming pared 0 bases from V and 1 base from J, leaving 8 bases between. The CDR3 DNA sequence: TGTGCCAGCAGCTTAACCCCGACAGGCACAGATACGCAGTATTTT. Amino acid sequence: CASSLTPTGTDTQYF.